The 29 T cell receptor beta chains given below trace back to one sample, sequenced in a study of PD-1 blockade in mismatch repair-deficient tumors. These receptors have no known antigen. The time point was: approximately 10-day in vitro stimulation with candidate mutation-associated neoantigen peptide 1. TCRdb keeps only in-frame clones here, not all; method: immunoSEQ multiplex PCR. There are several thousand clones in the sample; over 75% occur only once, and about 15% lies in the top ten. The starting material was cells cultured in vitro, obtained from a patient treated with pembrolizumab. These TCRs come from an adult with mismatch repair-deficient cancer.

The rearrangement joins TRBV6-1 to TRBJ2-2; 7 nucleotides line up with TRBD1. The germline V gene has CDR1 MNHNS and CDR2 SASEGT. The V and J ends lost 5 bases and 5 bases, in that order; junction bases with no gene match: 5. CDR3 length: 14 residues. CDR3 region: CASSMRGRTGELFF. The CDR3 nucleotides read TGTGCCAGCAGTATGAGGGGGCGGACCGGGGAGCTGTTTTTT.

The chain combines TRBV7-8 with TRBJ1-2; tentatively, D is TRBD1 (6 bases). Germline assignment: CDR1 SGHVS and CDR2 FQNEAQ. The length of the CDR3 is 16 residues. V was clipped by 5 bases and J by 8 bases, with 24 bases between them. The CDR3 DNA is TGTGCCAGCAGCCCTTACAAAGCGGGGGGCGCCGGGGGCTACACCTTC. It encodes CASSPYKAGGAGGYTF.

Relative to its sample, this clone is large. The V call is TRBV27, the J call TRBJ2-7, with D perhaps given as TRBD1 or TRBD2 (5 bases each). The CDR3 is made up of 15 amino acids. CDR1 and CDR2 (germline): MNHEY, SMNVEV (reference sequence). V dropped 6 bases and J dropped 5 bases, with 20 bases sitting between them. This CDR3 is CASSRRRGEFDEQYF. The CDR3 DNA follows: TGTGCCAGCAGCCGTCGTCGGGGCGAATTTGACGAGCAGTACTTC.

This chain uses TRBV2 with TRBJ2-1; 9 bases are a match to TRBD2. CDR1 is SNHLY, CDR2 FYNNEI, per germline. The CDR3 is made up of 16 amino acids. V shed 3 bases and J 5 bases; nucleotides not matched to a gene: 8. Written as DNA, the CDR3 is TGTGCCAGCAGTGAGGTCTCCAGCGGGAGGAACAATGAGCAGTTCTTC. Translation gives CASSEVSSGRNNEQFF. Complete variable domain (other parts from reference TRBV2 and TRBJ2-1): EPEVTQTPSHQVTQMGQEVILRCVPISNHLYFYWYRQILGQKVEFLVSFYNNEISEKSEIFDDQFSVERPDGSNFTLKIRSTKLEDSAMYFCASSEVSSGRNNEQFFGPGTRLTVL.

CDR3 sequence reads: CASSPSTGGGSGNTIYF. The CDR3 DNA is TGTGCCAGCTCACCATCGACAGGGGGAGGCTCTGGAAACACCATATATTTT. The rearrangement uses TRBV18 and TRBJ1-3; 9 bases align to TRBD1. This CDR3 has 17 residues. J was trimmed by 0 bases and V by 2 bases; bases with no gene match: 5. CDR1 and CDR2 from the germline V gene are KGHSH and LQKENI.

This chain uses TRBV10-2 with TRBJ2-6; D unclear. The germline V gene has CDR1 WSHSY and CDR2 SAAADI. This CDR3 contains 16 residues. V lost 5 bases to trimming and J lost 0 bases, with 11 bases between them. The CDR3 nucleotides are TGCGCCAGCAGTTTCCGACGGAGCTCTGGGGCCAACGTCCTGACTTTC. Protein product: CASSFRRSSGANVLTF.

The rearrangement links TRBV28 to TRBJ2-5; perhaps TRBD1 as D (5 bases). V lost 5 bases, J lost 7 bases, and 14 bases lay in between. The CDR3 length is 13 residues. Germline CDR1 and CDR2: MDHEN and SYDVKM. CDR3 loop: CASSKRAQGTQYF. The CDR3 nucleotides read TGTGCCAGCAGTAAACGGGCCCAGGGGACCCAGTACTTC.

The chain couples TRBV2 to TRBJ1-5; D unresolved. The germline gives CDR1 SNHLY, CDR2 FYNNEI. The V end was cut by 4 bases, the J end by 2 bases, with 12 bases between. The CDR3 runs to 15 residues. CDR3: CASSVDQLGNQPQHF. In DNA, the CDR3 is TGTGCCAGCAGTGTTGACCAACTAGGCAATCAGCCCCAGCATTTT.

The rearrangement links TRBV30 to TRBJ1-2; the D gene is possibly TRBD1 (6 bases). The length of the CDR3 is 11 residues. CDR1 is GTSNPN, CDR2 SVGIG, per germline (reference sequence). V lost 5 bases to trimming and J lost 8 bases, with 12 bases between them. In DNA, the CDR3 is TGTGCCTGGCCAGGGGCGAACGGCTACACCTTC. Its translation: CAWPGANGYTF.

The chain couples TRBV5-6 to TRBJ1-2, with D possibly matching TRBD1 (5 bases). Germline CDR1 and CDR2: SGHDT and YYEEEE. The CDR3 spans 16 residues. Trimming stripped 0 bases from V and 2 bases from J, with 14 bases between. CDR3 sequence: CASSLAYGKGNYGYTF. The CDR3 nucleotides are TGTGCCAGCAGCTTGGCCTACGGAAAGGGGAACTATGGCTACACCTTC.

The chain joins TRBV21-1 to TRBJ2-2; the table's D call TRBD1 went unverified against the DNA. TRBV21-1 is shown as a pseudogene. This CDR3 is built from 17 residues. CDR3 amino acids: CASSKVHQASNTGELFF. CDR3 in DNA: TGTGCCAGCAGCAAAGTCCATCAGGCGTCGAACACCGGGGAGCTGTTTTTT.

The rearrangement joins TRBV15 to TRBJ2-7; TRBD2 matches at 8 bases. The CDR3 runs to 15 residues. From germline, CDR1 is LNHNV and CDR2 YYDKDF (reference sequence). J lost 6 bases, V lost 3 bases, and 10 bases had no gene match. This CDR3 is CATSRGGLATFEQYF. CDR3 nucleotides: TGTGCCACCAGCAGGGGCGGACTAGCCACATTCGAGCAGTACTTC.

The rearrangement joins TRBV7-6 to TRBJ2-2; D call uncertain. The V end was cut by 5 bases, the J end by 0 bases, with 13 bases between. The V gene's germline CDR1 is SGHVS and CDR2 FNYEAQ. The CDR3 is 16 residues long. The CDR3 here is CASSPMRLSNTGELFF. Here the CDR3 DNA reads TGTGCCAGCAGCCCTATGCGACTCTCGAACACCGGGGAGCTGTTTTTT.

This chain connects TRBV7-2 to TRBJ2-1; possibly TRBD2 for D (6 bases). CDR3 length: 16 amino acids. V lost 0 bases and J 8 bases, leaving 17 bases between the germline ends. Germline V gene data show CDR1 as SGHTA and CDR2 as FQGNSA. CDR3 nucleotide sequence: TGTGCCAGCAGCTTAGCAGGCGGAGGGGTAAGACATGAGCAGTTCTTC. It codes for CASSLAGGGVRHEQFF.

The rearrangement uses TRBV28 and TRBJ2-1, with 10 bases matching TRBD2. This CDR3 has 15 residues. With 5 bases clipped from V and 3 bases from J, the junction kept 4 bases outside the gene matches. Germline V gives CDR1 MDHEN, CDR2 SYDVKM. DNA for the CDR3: TGTGCCAGCAGTCTAGCGGGAGAAGTCTACAATGAGCAGTTCTTC. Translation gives CASSLAGEVYNEQFF.

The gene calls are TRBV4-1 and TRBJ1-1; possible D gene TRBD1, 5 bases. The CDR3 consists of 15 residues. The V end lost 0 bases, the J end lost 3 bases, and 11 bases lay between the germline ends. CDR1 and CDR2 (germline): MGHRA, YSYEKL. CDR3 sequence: CASSQDEGIYTEAFF. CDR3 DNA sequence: TGCGCCAGCAGCCAAGATGAGGGGATTTACACTGAAGCTTTCTTT.

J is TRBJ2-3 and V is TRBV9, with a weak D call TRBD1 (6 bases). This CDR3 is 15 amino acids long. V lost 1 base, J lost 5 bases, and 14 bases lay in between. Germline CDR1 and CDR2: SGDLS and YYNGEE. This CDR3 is CASSVQGSKGDTQYF. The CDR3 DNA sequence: TGTGCCAGCAGCGTACAGGGGAGCAAGGGAGATACGCAGTATTTT.

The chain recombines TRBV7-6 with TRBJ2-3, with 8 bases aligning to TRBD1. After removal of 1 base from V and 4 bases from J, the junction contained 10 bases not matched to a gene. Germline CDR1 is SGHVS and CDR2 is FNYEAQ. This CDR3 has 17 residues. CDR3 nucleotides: TGTGCCAGCAGCTTAGGCGCTTGGACAGGGTCCCCAGATACGCAGTATTTT. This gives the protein CASSLGAWTGSPDTQYF.

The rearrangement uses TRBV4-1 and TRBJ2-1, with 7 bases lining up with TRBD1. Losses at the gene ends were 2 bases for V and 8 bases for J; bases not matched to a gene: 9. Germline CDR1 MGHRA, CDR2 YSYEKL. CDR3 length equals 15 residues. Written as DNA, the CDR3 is TGCGCCAGCAGCCAACGACAGGGCTTGATCGATGAGCAGTTCTTC. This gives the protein CASSQRQGLIDEQFF.

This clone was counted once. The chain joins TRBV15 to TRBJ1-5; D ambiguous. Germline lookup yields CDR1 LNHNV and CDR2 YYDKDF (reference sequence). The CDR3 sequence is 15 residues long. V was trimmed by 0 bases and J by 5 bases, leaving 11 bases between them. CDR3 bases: TGTGCCACCAGCAGAGATCTTGAGGCTTATCAGCCCCAGCATTTT. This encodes CATSRDLEAYQPQHF.

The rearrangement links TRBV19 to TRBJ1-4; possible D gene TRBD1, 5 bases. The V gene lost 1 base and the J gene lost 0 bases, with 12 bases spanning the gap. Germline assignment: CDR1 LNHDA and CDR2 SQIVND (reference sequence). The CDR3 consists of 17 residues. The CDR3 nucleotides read TGTGCCAGTAGTATAGGCCGCGGGACGGCAACTAATGAAAAACTGTTTTTT. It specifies CASSIGRGTATNEKLFF.

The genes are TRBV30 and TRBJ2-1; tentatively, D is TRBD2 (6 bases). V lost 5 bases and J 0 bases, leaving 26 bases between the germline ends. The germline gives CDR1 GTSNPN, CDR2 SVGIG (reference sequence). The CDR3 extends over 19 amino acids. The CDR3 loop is CAWAEPSAIYSSSYNEQFF. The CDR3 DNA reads TGTGCCTGGGCCGAGCCTAGCGCCATCTACTCGAGCTCCTACAATGAGCAGTTCTTC.

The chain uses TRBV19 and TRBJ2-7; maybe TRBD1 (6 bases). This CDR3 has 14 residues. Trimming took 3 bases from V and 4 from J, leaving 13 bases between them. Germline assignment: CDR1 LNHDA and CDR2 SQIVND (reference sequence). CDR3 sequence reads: CASSMDSGRYEQYF. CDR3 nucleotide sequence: TGTGCCAGTAGTATGGACAGTGGACGGTACGAGCAGTACTTC.

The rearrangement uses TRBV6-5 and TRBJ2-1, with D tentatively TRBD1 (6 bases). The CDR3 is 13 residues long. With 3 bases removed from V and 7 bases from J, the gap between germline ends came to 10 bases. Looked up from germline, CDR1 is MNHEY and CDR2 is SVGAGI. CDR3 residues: CASSYSRGNEQFF. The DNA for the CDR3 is TGTGCCAGCAGTTATAGTAGGGGGAATGAGCAGTTCTTC.

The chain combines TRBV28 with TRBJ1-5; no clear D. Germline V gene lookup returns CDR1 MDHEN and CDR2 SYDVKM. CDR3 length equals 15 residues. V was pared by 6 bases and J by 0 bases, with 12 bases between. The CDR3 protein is CASSHREYSNQPQHF. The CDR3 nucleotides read TGTGCCAGCAGCCACCGGGAATATAGCAATCAGCCCCAGCATTTT.

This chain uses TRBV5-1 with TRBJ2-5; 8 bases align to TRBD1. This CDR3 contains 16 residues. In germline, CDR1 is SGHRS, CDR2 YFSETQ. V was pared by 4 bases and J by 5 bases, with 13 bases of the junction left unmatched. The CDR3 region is CASSQTGQGARETQYF. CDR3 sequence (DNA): TGCGCCAGCAGCCAGACTGGTCAGGGGGCGAGGGAGACCCAGTACTTC.

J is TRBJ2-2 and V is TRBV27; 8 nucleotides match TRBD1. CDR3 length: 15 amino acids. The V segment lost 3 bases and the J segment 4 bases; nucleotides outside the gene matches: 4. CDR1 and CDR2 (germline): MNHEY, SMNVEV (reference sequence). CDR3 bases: TGTGCCAGCAGTTTTGTAGGACAGGGCACCGGGGAGCTGTTTTTT. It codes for CASSFVGQGTGELFF.

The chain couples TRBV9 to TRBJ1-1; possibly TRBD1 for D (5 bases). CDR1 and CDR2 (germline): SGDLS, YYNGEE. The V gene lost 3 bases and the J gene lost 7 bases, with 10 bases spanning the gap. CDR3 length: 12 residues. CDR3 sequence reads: CASSGIGGEAFF. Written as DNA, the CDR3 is TGTGCCAGCAGCGGGATTGGGGGTGAAGCTTTCTTT.

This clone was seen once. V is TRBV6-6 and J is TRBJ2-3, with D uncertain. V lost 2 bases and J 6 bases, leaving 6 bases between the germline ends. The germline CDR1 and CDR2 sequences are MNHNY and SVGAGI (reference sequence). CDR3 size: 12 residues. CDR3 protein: CASSYVGDTQYF. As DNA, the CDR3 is TGTGCCAGCAGTTACGTAGGGGATACGCAGTATTTT.